There are a few counts of the clone carrying this TCR beta chain. The antigen remains unidentified. V was shortened by 3 bases and J by 0 bases, with 6 bases between the two germline ends. This CDR3 spans 14 amino acids. The germline V gene has CDR1 MGHDK and CDR2 SYGVNS. TCRdb recomputed calls from the 5' RACE reads with MiXCR, one row per CDR3 protein. There are hundreds of thousands of distinct CDR3 sequences in the sample; approximately 13% occur only once, and under 15% lies in the top ten. The data originate from a study of T cells after yellow fever vaccination. Study-wide background: Preparing low-cell-number fractions relied on SMART-Seq v4 Ultra Low Input.

Study findings and constraints: Weaker overall was a secondary response that nonetheless peaked faster, on day 5 versus 15. Post-booster repertoires again held most primary-vaccination clones (about 95% CD4, over 80% CD8).

This clonotype was sampled from a man younger than 40 who received the YFV17D yellow fever vaccine. Sample: PBMCs, taken on the day of the yellow fever booster vaccination. The rearrangement joins TRBV25-1 to TRBJ2-4; D call uncertain. The DNA for the CDR3 is TGTGCCAGCAGTGAGGCCCTAGCCAAAAACATTCAGTACTTC. Its translation is CASSEALAKNIQYF.